Shown below are 19 T cell receptor beta chains from a single sample sequenced in a study of shared clonotypes between healthy human individuals. Sequencing was performed with immunoSEQ multiplex PCR; in TCRdb, only in-frame clones are kept and a portion is missing. The sample has over 1.5 million clones; approximately 98% are singletons. The sequencing sample was made of naive CD4+ T cells sorted from blood. The subset is: CD45RA+ positively selected. The receptors derive from a man aged 25-40 years in good health.

V gene TRBV28 combines with J gene TRBJ2-7; D is unresolved. Per the germline V gene, CDR1 is MDHEN and CDR2 is SYDVKM. The V end was cut by 1 base, the J end by 6 bases, with 7 bases between. The CDR3 length is 12 residues. The CDR3 DNA sequence: TGTGCCAGCAGTTTATTGGAAGTCGAGCAGTACTTC. As protein: CASSLLEVEQYF. Full variable domain (rest looked up from reference TRBV28 and TRBJ2-7): DVKVTQSSRYLVKRTGEKVFLECVQDMDHENMFWYRQDPGLGLRLIYFSYDVKMKEKGDIPEGYSVSREKKERFSLILESASTNQTSMYLCASSLLEVEQYFGPGTRLTVT.

This chain links TRBV7-6 with TRBJ2-7; the D call may be TRBD1 or TRBD2 (6 bases each). V lost 5 bases to trimming and J lost 3 bases, with 17 bases between them. There are 15 residues in the CDR3. Germline V gene sequence: CDR1 SGHVS, CDR2 FNYEAQ. In DNA, the CDR3 is TGTGCCAGCAGCCCTTACCGGGGGCGGGACTACGAGCAGTACTTC. This sequence encodes CASSPYRGRDYEQYF.

The V gene is TRBV11-2, the J gene TRBJ2-5; D tentatively reads TRBD1 or TRBD2 (5 bases each). This CDR3 is 12 amino acids long. The germline CDR1 and CDR2 sequences are SGHAT and FQNNGV. V was cut by 5 bases and J by 4 bases, with 8 bases left in between. CDR3 DNA sequence: TGTGCCAGCAGCCGGGGCGCAGAGACCCAGTACTTC. This translates into CASSRGAETQYF.

This chain connects TRBV5-1 to TRBJ1-4; TRBD1 is a possible D gene (5 bases). The CDR3 consists of 15 residues. Germline CDR1 reads SGHRS; CDR2 reads YFSETQ. Trimming left V 4 bases short and J 7 bases short, with 17 bases between. The CDR3 coding sequence is TGCGCCAGCAGCCCGGGAGGGGCTCTATCTGAAAAACTGTTTTTT. Protein: CASSPGGALSEKLFF.

V is TRBV18 and J is TRBJ1-5; the match to TRBD1 covers 7 bases. CDR3 length: 15 amino acids. V lost 2 bases and J lost 2; bases outside the gene matches: 3. Germline CDR1 KGHSH, CDR2 LQKENI. In DNA form, the CDR3 reads TGTGCCAGCTCACCAACAGGGGATGGCAATCAGCCCCAGCATTTT. Translating it yields CASSPTGDGNQPQHF.

This clone appeared a single time. The V and J genes are TRBV9 and TRBJ2-4; 9 bases agree with TRBD1. Germline lookup yields CDR1 SGDLS and CDR2 YYNGEE. V lost 3 bases, J lost 7 bases, and 8 bases stayed unmatched. The CDR3 is made up of 15 amino acids. The CDR3 protein is CASSATSDRGNIQYF. The CDR3 DNA reads TGTGCCAGCAGCGCTACATCCGACAGGGGGAACATTCAGTACTTC.

The V gene is TRBV9, the J gene TRBJ2-3, with D perhaps being TRBD1 or TRBD2 (5 bases each). Germline V gene data show CDR1 as SGDLS and CDR2 as YYNGEE. V was cut by 3 bases and J by 2 bases, with 10 bases left in between. The CDR3 sequence is 14 residues long. CDR3 in DNA: TGTGCCAGCAGCGAAACGGGGACCACAGATACGCAGTATTTT. Residues: CASSETGTTDTQYF.

This clone was seen once. The chain combines TRBV9 with TRBJ2-1; 8 bases agree with TRBD2. V gave up 0 bases and J gave up 6 bases; unmatched junction bases: 5. The CDR3 is 15 amino acids. The germline CDR1 and CDR2 sequences are SGDLS and YYNGEE. Written as DNA, the CDR3 is TGTGCCAGCAGCGTAGGAAGCGGGAGTGTCAATGAGCAGTTCTTC. Its protein product is CASSVGSGSVNEQFF.

The chain carries TRBV7-6 and TRBJ2-7, with 9 bases that match TRBD2. The ends lost 2 bases at V and 5 bases at J; junction bases unmatched: 10. From germline, CDR1 is SGHVS and CDR2 FNYEAQ. The CDR3 runs to 16 residues. The CDR3 region has the DNA TGTGCCAGCAGCTTAAGTAGCGGGAGAAGTGCAAACGAGCAGTACTTC. Amino acids: CASSLSSGRSANEQYF.

The chain links TRBV5-4 to TRBJ1-2; 9 nucleotides align to TRBD1. Germline V gene sequence: CDR1 SGHNT, CDR2 YYREEE (reference sequence). This CDR3 is 16 amino acids long. The ends lost 5 bases at V and 0 bases at J; junction bases unmatched: 8. The CDR3 region has the DNA TGTGCCAGCAGTATAGGACAGGGGAGAGCTAACTATGGCTACACCTTC. Protein sequence: CASSIGQGRANYGYTF.

The chain joins TRBV5-4 to TRBJ1-2, with D possibly matching TRBD1 (5 bases). V lost 5 bases and J 0 bases, leaving 11 bases between the germline ends. The germline CDR1 and CDR2 sequences are SGHNT and YYREEE (reference sequence). This CDR3 has 14 amino acids. The CDR3 nucleotides are TGTGCCAGCAGTTCGACAGCGTCTAACTATGGCTACACCTTC. Protein product: CASSSTASNYGYTF.

This chain uses TRBV5-4 with TRBJ2-1; D is possibly TRBD2 (5 bases). V dropped 6 bases and J dropped 5 bases, with 18 bases sitting between them. The CDR3 contains 15 residues. Germline values: CDR1 SGHNT, CDR2 YYREEE (reference sequence). The CDR3 DNA reads as TGTGCCAGCACCCGAGGGAGAGGCGAAAACAATGAGCAGTTCTTC. This codes for CASTRGRGENNEQFF. Filled out from reference TRBV5-4 and TRBJ2-1, the complete variable domain reads ETGVTQSPTHLIKTRGQQVTLRCSSQSGHNTVSWYQQALGQGPQFIFQYYREEENGRGNFPPRFSGLQFPNYSSELNVNALELDDSALYLCASTRGRGENNEQFFGPGTRLTVL.

This clone was seen a single time. V is TRBV29-1 and J is TRBJ2-3; D may match TRBD1 or TRBD2 (5 bases each). V lost 4 bases, J lost 4 bases, and 9 bases lay in between. The germline CDR1 and CDR2 sequences are SQVTM and ANQGSEA. The length of the CDR3 is 12 residues. CDR3 in amino acids: CSVGGDPDTQYF. The CDR3 DNA reads as TGCAGCGTTGGAGGGGACCCAGATACGCAGTATTTT.

J is TRBJ1-5 and V is TRBV10-1; 9 bases map to TRBD1. Germline values: CDR1 WNHNN, CDR2 SYGVQD (reference sequence). The length of the CDR3 is 15 residues. Unmatched junction bases numbered 5, after V lost 2 bases and J lost 6 bases. The CDR3 loop reads CASSEGGQGFQPQHF. CDR3 bases: TGCGCCAGCAGTGAGGGGGGACAGGGCTTTCAGCCCCAGCATTTT.

The chain uses TRBV5-1 and TRBJ2-3; D is uncertain. Germline CDR1 and CDR2: SGHRS and YFSETQ. Trimming cost V 0 bases and J 7 bases, with 12 bases left between them. CDR3 length: 14 amino acids. The CDR3 bases are TGCGCCAGCAGCTTGGCCTCACCGGGCCATACGCAGTATTTT. It is translated as CASSLASPGHTQYF.

The genes are TRBV2 and TRBJ2-1; D ambiguous. The CDR3 sequence is 12 residues long. CDR1 SNHLY and CDR2 FYNNEI come from the germline V gene. The ends were cut back, 4 bases at V and 5 bases at J, with 6 bases in the middle. CDR3 DNA: TGTGCCAGCAGTGGCCGGGACAATGAGCAGTTCTTC. As protein: CASSGRDNEQFF.

J is TRBJ1-1 and V is TRBV6-1; D unresolved. In germline, CDR1 is MNHNS, CDR2 SASEGT. V gave up 4 bases and J gave up 5 bases, with 14 bases separating them. The CDR3 has 14 amino acids. The CDR3 here is CASSVLASRTEAFF. CDR3 coding DNA: TGTGCCAGCAGTGTCCTGGCTAGCCGAACTGAAGCTTTCTTT.

This chain connects TRBV29-1 to TRBJ2-7, with D tentatively TRBD1 or TRBD2 (5 bases each). The V gene's germline CDR1 is SQVTM and CDR2 ANQGSEA. The CDR3 loop spans 11 amino acids. V shed 7 bases and J shed 6 bases, with 13 bases lying between them. The CDR3 DNA is TGCAGCGCGGATTCGGGGCTCGAGCAGTACTTC. Translating it yields CSADSGLEQYF.

This chain links TRBV5-1 with TRBJ2-3, with a possible D match to TRBD1 (6 bases). V lost 4 bases, J lost 0 bases, and 18 bases lay in between. CDR1 SGHRS and CDR2 YFSETQ come from the germline V gene. This CDR3 is built from 17 residues. CDR3 region: CASSLTKGDPSTDTQYF. The DNA for the CDR3 is TGCGCCAGCAGCCTGACAAAGGGGGATCCTAGCACAGATACGCAGTATTTT.